The sequence of this T cell receptor (beta chain) was determined in a study of cytomegalovirus exposure and HLA in healthy donors. CDR1 and CDR2 from the germline V gene are MDHEN and SYDVKM. The V gene end was trimmed by 5 bases and the J gene end by 2 bases; junction bases not matched to a gene: 7. CDR3 size: 16 residues. A multiplex PCR was run with 60 Vbeta primers and 13 Jbeta primers. Measured with immunoSEQ multiplex PCR; TCRdb has only the in-frame clones, and not every one. The table has under 90,000 clones, over 65% seen once. This TCR came from a man aged 40-55 years in good health and CMV-seropositive. Input material: PBMCs. The V call is TRBV28, the J call TRBJ2-3; 10 bases map to TRBD1. The CDR3 sequence: CASSPRDRGFTDTQYF. Written as DNA, the CDR3 is TGTGCCAGCAGTCCGCGGGACAGGGGATTCACAGATACGCAGTATTTT.